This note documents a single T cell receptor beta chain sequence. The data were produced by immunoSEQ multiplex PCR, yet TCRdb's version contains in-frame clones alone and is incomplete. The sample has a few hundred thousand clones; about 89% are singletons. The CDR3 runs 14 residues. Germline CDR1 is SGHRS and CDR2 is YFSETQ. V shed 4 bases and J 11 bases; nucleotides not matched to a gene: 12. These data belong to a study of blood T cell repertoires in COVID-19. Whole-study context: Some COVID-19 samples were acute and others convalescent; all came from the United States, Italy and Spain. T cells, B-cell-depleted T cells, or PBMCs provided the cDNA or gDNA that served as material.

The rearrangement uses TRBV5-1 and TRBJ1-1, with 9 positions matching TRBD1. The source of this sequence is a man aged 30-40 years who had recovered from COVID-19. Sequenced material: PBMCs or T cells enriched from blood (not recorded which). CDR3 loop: CASSEGSGDRDAFF. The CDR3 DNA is TGCGCCAGCAGCGAGGGTTCAGGGGACAGGGACGCTTTCTTT.